This T cell receptor (beta chain) is drawn from a study of T-cell memory formation after mild COVID-19. Regarding the study as a whole: Memory from before infection featured some responding clones, which suggests cross-reactive memory joined.

The CDR3 contains 16 residues. Trimming cost V 4 bases and J 9 bases; bases outside gene matches: 6. This clonotype has a count of ten or more. Its antigen remains unknown. Each CDR3 protein is one row after TCRdb ran MiXCR on the 5' RACE reads. The sample has 150,000 or so distinct CDR3 sequences; roughly 12% are singletons. The V call is TRBV12-3 or TRBV12-4, the J call TRBJ2-1; TRBD2 matches 16 bases. Material for sequencing was PBMCs or a T cell subset sorted from them (not recorded which). This clonotype was sampled from a man younger than 35 who had mild COVID-19 (a few samples of this study predate the infection). Cell type and time point are not known. The CDR3 protein is CASSWGLAGGRGEQFF. DNA of the CDR3: TGTGCCAGCAGTTGGGGACTAGCGGGGGGGCGTGGTGAGCAGTTCTTC.